The 24 T cell receptor beta chains in this list originate from one sample, sequenced in a study of blood T cell repertoires in COVID-19 (dated by TCRdb to 2019 to 2021). Libraries came from the immunoSEQ multiplex PCR assay. In its TCRdb copy, this immuneACCESS table keeps in-frame sequences only and misses some clones. Where compared with another copy, unresolved V genes explain less than half of these, and the others have no known cause. The sample profile shows more than 150,000 clones; about four fifths of them were found once. Over 10% of the sample goes to the ten largest clones. The sequenced sample consisted of peripheral blood. These receptors originate from a man between 65 and 85 years old who had recovered from COVID-19.

V gene TRBV28 combines with J gene TRBJ2-6; maybe TRBD2 (6 bases). The germline gives CDR1 MDHEN, CDR2 SYDVKM. V shed 6 bases and J shed 4 bases, with 10 bases lying between them. The length of the CDR3 is 14 residues. CDR3 loop: CASRRGSGANVLTF. CDR3 coding DNA: TGTGCCAGCAGACGGGGGTCCGGGGCCAACGTCCTGACTTTC. The full variable domain, with the rest looked up from reference TRBV28 and TRBJ2-6, is DVKVTQSSRYLVKRTGEKVFLECVQDMDHENMFWYRQDPGLGLRLIYFSYDVKMKEKGDIPEGYSVSREKKERFSLILESASTNQTSMYLCASRRGSGANVLTFGAGSRLTVL.

The chain has TRBV19 and TRBJ1-6, with D maybe TRBD1 (5 bases). This CDR3 is 16 amino acids long. Germline lookup yields CDR1 LNHDA and CDR2 SQIVND (reference sequence). Trimming pared 5 bases from V and 3 bases from J, leaving 14 bases between. The chain's CDR3 is CASSPRDSDYNSPLHF. The CDR3 DNA reads as TGTGCCAGTAGTCCCCGAGACAGCGACTATAATTCACCCCTCCACTTT.

This clone appeared a single time. V gene TRBV27 combines with J gene TRBJ2-3; the D gene is possibly TRBD2 (6 bases). Germline V gene data show CDR1 as MNHEY and CDR2 as SMNVEV (reference sequence). The ends were cut back, 6 bases at V and 6 bases at J, with 16 bases in the middle. The CDR3 runs to 14 residues. The CDR3 sequence is CASSQRLVPDTQYF. CDR3 sequence (DNA): TGTGCCAGCAGCCAAAGACTAGTCCCCGATACGCAGTATTTT.

The V gene is TRBV28, the J gene TRBJ2-7, with 7 positions matching TRBD2. The ends lost 4 bases at V and 0 bases at J; junction bases unmatched: 9. Looked up from germline, CDR1 is MDHEN and CDR2 is SYDVKM. The length of the CDR3 is 16 residues. In DNA, the CDR3 is TGTGCCAGCAGTTCCTCTGGAGCGGGGCACTCCTACGAGCAGTACTTC. Translated, it gives CASSSSGAGHSYEQYF. Complete variable domain (other parts from reference TRBV28 and TRBJ2-7): DVKVTQSSRYLVKRTGEKVFLECVQDMDHENMFWYRQDPGLGLRLIYFSYDVKMKEKGDIPEGYSVSREKKERFSLILESASTNQTSMYLCASSSSGAGHSYEQYFGPGTRLTVT.

This clone was found a few times. The chain is built from TRBV2 and TRBJ2-3, with D perhaps matching TRBD1 (6 bases). Germline V gives CDR1 SNHLY, CDR2 FYNNEI. V was trimmed by 11 bases and J by 4 bases, leaving 16 bases between them. This CDR3 is 13 amino acids long. The CDR3 bases are TGTGCCGGGGGCGAGCCGGCCCCAGATACGCAGTATTTT. Protein: CAGGEPAPDTQYF.

The chain has TRBV19 and TRBJ2-7; tentatively, D is TRBD2 (6 bases). Germline V gene sequence: CDR1 LNHDA, CDR2 SQIVND (reference sequence). V lost 5 bases and J lost 0, with 14 bases in between. The CDR3 spans 15 residues. The CDR3 region has the DNA TGTGCCAGTAGTGCTCAGCGGGTGAGCTCCTACGAGCAGTACTTC. Its protein is CASSAQRVSSYEQYF.

The chain joins TRBV9 to TRBJ2-7; no reliable D call. Trimming took off 0 bases at V and 1 base at J, with 8 bases between the two ends. Germline assignment: CDR1 SGDLS and CDR2 YYNGEE. The CDR3 length is 14 residues. Written as DNA, the CDR3 is TGTGCCAGCAGCGTAGTTCCAGAATCCTACGAGCAGTACTTC. Protein product: CASSVVPESYEQYF.

The V and J genes are TRBV7-2 and TRBJ2-7, with 9 bases identical to TRBD1. The trim removed 0 bases at V and 5 bases at J, leaving 5 bases unmatched. Germline V CDR1 and CDR2: SGHTA, FQGNSA. This CDR3 spans 15 amino acids. This chain's CDR3 is CASSLAGQGLHEQYF. The CDR3 DNA sequence: TGTGCCAGCAGCTTAGCGGGACAGGGTCTTCACGAGCAGTACTTC.

V and J are TRBV9 and TRBJ1-5; D is undetermined. The CDR3 has 13 amino acids. CDR1 is SGDLS and CDR2 is YYNGEE in the germline V gene. Deletions cut 3 bases from V and 5 bases from J, with 9 bases between. The CDR3 region is CASSAGEYQPQHF. Here the CDR3 DNA reads TGTGCCAGCAGCGCCGGGGAGTATCAGCCCCAGCATTTT. Complete variable domain (other parts from reference TRBV9 and TRBJ1-5): DSGVTQTPKHLITATGQRVTLRCSPRSGDLSVYWYQQSLDQGLQFLIQYYNGEERAKGNILERFSAQQFPDLHSELNLSSLELGDSALYFCASSAGEYQPQHFGDGTRLSIL.

This chain uses TRBV11-2 with TRBJ1-2; TRBD1 might be the D (5 bases). Germline CDR1 and CDR2: SGHAT and FQNNGV. There are 14 residues in the CDR3. Trimming removed 1 base from V and 7 bases from J, with 13 bases in between. CDR3 sequence: CASSLGRAGTGYTF. The CDR3 DNA reads TGTGCCAGCAGCTTAGGGAGGGCAGGGACTGGCTACACCTTC.

CDR3 sequence reads: CASSQDRVMNKQYF. Here the CDR3 DNA reads TGTGCCAGCAGCCAGGACAGGGTAATGAACAAGCAGTACTTC. This chain connects TRBV5-6 to TRBJ2-7, with 8 bases identical to TRBD1. The V segment lost 4 bases and the J segment 8 bases; nucleotides outside the gene matches: 11. This CDR3 is 14 amino acids long. Germline loops: CDR1 SGHDT, CDR2 YYEEEE.

This rearrangement joins TRBV5-1 to TRBJ2-1; 16 bases line up with TRBD2. This CDR3 comprises 15 residues. V gave up 4 bases and J gave up 9 bases; unmatched junction bases: 4. CDR1 is SGHRS, CDR2 YFSETQ, per germline. The chain's CDR3 is CASSPGLAGGSEQFF. The CDR3 DNA follows: TGCGCCAGCAGCCCGGGACTAGCGGGAGGGTCTGAGCAGTTCTTC.

The V gene is TRBV4-1, the J gene TRBJ2-2; TRBD1 matches 9 bases. CDR3 length: 18 amino acids. Germline CDR1 is MGHRA and CDR2 is YSYEKL. V shed 1 base and J 8 bases; nucleotides not matched to a gene: 14. CDR3 sequence (DNA): TGCGCCAGCAGCCAAGTACGGTCGGGAACAGGGGGCTTTGGGGAGCTGTTTTTT. Translation gives CASSQVRSGTGGFGELFF.

This clone was picked up a small number of times. CDR3 nucleotides: TGCGCCAGCAGCTTGGGGACAGCGAACACTGAAGCTTTCTTT. This sequence encodes CASSLGTANTEAFF. The genes are TRBV5-1 and TRBJ1-1, with a weak D call TRBD1 (6 bases). There are 14 residues in the CDR3. Germline V gives CDR1 SGHRS, CDR2 YFSETQ. V was pared by 0 bases and J by 1 base, with 7 bases between. Supplemented by reference TRBV5-1 and TRBJ1-1, the full variable domain reads KAGVTQTPRYLIKTRGQQVTLSCSPISGHRSVSWYQQTPGQGLQFLFEYFSETQRNKGNFPGRFSGRQFSNSRSEMNVSTLELGDSALYLCASSLGTANTEAFFGQGTRLTVV.

The chain joins TRBV5-5 to TRBJ1-2; D is undetermined. Trimming removed 0 bases from V and 1 base from J, with 4 bases in between. This CDR3 region has 13 residues. In germline, CDR1 is SGHKS, CDR2 YYEKEE (reference sequence). The chain's CDR3 is CASSLDSNYGYTF. The DNA of the CDR3 is TGTGCCAGCAGCTTGGACAGTAACTATGGCTACACCTTC.

The chain employs TRBV3-1 (or the pseudogene TRBV3-2) and TRBJ2-2; no firm D call. V was clipped by 1 base and J by 1 base, with 4 bases between them. CDR1 and CDR2 (germline): LGHDT, YNNKEL (reference sequence). The CDR3 sequence is 14 residues long. The CDR3 sequence: CASSQGGNTGELFF. DNA of the CDR3: TGTGCCAGCAGCCAAGGAGGGAACACCGGGGAGCTGTTTTTT.

DNA of the CDR3: TGTGCCAGCTCACCTCAGGGCCAGAACACTGAAGCTTTCTTT. The encoded protein is CASSPQGQNTEAFF. The rearrangement links TRBV18 to TRBJ1-1; D may be TRBD1 (5 bases). The CDR3 consists of 14 residues. Per the germline V gene, CDR1 is KGHSH and CDR2 is LQKENI. Trimming shortened V by 3 bases and J by 1 base, and 9 bases separated the two germline ends.

The rearrangement links TRBV5-1 to TRBJ2-3, with TRBD2 matching 12 bases. Trimming cost V 4 bases and J 0 bases; bases outside gene matches: 6. The CDR3 extends over 17 amino acids. CDR1 is SGHRS and CDR2 is YFSETQ in the germline V gene. DNA for the CDR3: TGCGCCAGCAGCCACGGTGGACTAGCGGGAAGCACAGATACGCAGTATTTT. Protein sequence: CASSHGGLAGSTDTQYF.

The chain couples TRBV6-1 to TRBJ2-1, with 11 bases fitting TRBD2. The length of the CDR3 is 14 residues. Germline trimming cut 3 bases from V and 9 bases from J; bases unmatched to any gene: 4. CDR1 and CDR2 (germline): MNHNS, SASEGT. CDR3 nucleotides: TGTGCCAGCAGTGACCGACTAGCGGGACTTGAGCAGTTCTTC. Translated: CASSDRLAGLEQFF.

This clone occurred many times. The V gene is TRBV6-4, the J gene TRBJ1-2, with D possibly TRBD1 on 5 matching bases. V lost 2 bases, J lost 7 bases, and 11 bases lay in between. Germline V gives CDR1 MRHNA, CDR2 SNTAGT. The CDR3 runs to 13 residues. CDR3 sequence reads: CASSDQGSGGYTF. CDR3 DNA sequence: TGTGCCAGCAGTGACCAGGGTTCTGGTGGCTACACCTTC.

The chain employs TRBV4-3 and TRBJ2-1; a possible D gene is TRBD1 (5 bases). Looked up from germline, CDR1 is LGHNA and CDR2 is YSLEER. The CDR3 sequence is 13 residues long. Trimming removed 1 base from V and 8 bases from J, with 9 bases in between. CDR3 sequence (DNA): TGCGCCAGCAGCCAAGTCGACAGCCATGAGCAGTTCTTC. This codes for CASSQVDSHEQFF.

The rearrangement links TRBV11-2 to TRBJ1-3, with D possibly being TRBD1 (6 bases). The CDR3 length is 16 residues. V dropped 5 bases and J dropped 4 bases, with 18 bases sitting between them. The germline V gene has CDR1 SGHAT and CDR2 FQNNGV. Here the CDR3 DNA reads TGTGCCAGCAGCACTTTACAGGGTGCCTCGGGAAACACCATATATTTT. It specifies CASSTLQGASGNTIYF.

The chain joins TRBV28 to TRBJ2-3, with 7 nucleotides matching TRBD1. Per germline, CDR1 MDHEN and CDR2 SYDVKM. The V gene end was trimmed by 5 bases and the J gene end by 2 bases; junction bases not matched to a gene: 7. The CDR3 is 15 amino acids. The CDR3 region is CASSLGQLFTDTQYF. The CDR3 bases are TGTGCCAGCAGTCTGGGACAGCTATTCACAGATACGCAGTATTTT.

The chain joins TRBV9 to TRBJ1-5; D is ambiguous. This CDR3 comprises 18 residues. Trimming removed 4 bases at V and 1 base at J, with 21 bases between. Germline CDR1 SGDLS, CDR2 YYNGEE. The CDR3 loop reads CASSSPDRREWSNQPQHF. The CDR3 nucleotides are TGTGCCAGCAGCTCCCCCGATCGCCGGGAATGGAGCAATCAGCCCCAGCATTTT.